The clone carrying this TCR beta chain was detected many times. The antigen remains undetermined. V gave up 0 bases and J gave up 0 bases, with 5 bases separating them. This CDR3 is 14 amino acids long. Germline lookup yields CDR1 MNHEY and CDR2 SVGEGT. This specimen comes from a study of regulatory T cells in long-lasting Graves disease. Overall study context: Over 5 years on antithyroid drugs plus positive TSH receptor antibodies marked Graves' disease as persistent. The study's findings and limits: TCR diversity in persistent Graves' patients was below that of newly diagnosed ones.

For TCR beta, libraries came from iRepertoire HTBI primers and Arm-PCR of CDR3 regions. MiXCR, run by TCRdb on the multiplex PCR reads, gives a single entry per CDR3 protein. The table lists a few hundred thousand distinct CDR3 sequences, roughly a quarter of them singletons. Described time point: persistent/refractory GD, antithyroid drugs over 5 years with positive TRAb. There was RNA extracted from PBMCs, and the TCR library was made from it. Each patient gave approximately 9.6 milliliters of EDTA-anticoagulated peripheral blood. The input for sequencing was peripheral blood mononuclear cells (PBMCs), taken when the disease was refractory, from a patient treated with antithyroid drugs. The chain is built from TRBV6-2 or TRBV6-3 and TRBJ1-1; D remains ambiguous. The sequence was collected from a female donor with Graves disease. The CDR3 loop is CASSYSDVNTEAFF. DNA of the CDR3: TGTGCCAGCAGTTACTCAGACGTGAACACTGAAGCTTTCTTT.